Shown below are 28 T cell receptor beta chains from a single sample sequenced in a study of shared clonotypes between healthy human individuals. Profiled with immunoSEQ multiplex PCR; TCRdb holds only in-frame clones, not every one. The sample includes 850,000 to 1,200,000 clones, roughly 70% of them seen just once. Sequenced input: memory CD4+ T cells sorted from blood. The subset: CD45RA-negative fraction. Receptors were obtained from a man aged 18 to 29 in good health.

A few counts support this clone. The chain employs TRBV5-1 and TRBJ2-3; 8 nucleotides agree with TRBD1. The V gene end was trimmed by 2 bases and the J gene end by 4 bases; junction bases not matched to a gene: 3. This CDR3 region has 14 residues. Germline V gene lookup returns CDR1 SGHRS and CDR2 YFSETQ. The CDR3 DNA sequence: TGCGCCAGCAGCTTTACAGGGGGTTCAGATACGCAGTATTTT. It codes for CASSFTGGSDTQYF.

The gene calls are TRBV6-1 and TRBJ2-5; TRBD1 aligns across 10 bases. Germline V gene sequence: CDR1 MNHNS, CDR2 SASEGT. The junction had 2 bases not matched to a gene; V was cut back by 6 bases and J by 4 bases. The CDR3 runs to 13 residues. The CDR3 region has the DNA TGTGCCAGCAGACGGGACAGGGGAGAGACCCAGTACTTC. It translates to CASRRDRGETQYF.

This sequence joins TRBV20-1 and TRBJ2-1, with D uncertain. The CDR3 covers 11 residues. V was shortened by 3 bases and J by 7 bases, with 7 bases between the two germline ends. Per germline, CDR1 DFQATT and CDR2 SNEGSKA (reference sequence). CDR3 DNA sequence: TGCAGTGCTAGTATTGGAAATGAGCAGTTCTTC. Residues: CSASIGNEQFF.

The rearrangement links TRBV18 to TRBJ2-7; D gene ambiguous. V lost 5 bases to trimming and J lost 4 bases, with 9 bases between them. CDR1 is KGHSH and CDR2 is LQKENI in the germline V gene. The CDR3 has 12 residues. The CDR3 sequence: CASSETVYEQYF. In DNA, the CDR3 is TGTGCCAGCTCAGAGACTGTGTACGAGCAGTACTTC.

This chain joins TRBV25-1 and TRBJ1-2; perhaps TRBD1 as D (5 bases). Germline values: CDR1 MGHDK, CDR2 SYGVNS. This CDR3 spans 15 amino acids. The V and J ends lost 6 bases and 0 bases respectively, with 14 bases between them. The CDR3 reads CASRGLGLSNYGYTF. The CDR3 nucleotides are TGTGCCAGCAGGGGACTCGGACTATCTAACTATGGCTACACCTTC.

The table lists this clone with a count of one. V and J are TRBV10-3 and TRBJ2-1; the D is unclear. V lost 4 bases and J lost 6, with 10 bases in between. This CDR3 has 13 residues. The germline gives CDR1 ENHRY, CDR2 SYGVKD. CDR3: CAISGPNRNEQFF. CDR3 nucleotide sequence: TGTGCCATCAGTGGGCCCAACCGCAATGAGCAGTTCTTC.

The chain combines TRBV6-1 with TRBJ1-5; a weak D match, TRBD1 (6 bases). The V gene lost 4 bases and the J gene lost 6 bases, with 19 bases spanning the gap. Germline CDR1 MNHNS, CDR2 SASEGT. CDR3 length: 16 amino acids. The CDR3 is CASSVFLEGGGQPQHF. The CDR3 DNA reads TGTGCCAGCAGTGTGTTTCTGGAGGGGGGTGGTCAGCCCCAGCATTTT.

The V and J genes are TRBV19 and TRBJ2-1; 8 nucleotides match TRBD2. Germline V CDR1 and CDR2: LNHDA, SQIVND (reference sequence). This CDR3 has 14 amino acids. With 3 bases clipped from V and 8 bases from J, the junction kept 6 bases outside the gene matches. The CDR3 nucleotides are TGTGCCAGTAGTATTGGTAGCGGGATTCATGAGCAGTTCTTC. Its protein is CASSIGSGIHEQFF.

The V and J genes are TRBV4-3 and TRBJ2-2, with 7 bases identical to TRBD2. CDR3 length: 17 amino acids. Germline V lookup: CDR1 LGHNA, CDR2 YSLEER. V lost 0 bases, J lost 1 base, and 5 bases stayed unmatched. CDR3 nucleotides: TGCGCCAGCAGCCAAGAAGGGAGGGGTTGGAACACCGGGGAGCTGTTTTTT. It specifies CASSQEGRGWNTGELFF.

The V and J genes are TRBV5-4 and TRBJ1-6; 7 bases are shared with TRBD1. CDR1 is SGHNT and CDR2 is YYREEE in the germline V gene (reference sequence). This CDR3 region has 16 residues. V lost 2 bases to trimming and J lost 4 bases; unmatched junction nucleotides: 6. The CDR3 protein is CASSFGGGQYNSPLHF. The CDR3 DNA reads TGTGCCAGCAGCTTTGGGGGGGGACAGTATAATTCACCCCTCCACTTT.

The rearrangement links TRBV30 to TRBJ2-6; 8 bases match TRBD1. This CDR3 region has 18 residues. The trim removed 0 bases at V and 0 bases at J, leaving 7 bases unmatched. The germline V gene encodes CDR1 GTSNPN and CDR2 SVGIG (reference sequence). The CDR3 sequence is CAWSVQGTGGSGANVLTF. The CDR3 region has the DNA TGTGCCTGGAGTGTACAAGGGACAGGAGGCTCTGGGGCCAACGTCCTGACTTTC. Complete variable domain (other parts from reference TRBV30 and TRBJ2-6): SQTIHQWPATLVQPVGSPLSLECTVEGTSNPNLYWYRQAAGRGLQLLFYSVGIGQISSEVPQNLSASRPQDRQFILSSKKLLLSDSGFYLCAWSVQGTGGSGANVLTFGAGSRLTVL.

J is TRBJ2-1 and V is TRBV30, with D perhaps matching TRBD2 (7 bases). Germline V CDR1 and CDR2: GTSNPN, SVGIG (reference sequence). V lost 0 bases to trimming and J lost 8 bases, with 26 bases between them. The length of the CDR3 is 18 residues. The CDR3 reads CAWSVQKGEGRRIDEQFF. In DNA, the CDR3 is TGTGCCTGGAGTGTACAGAAGGGGGAGGGCCGTCGTATCGATGAGCAGTTCTTC.

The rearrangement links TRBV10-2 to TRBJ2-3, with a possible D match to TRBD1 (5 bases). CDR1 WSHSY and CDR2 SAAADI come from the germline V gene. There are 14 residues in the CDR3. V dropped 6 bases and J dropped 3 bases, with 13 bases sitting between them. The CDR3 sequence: CASRHPRVTDTQYF. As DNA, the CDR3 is TGCGCCAGCAGACACCCCAGGGTAACAGATACGCAGTATTTT.

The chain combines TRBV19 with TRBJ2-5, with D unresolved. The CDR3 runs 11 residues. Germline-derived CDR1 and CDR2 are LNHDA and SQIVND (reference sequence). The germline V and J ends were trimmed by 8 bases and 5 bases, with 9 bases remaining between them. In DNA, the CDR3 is TGTGCCAGTTCTGCCCTTGAGACCCAGTACTTC. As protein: CASSALETQYF.

CDR3 sequence reads: CASSLGTGGGYTF. For the CDR3, the DNA is TGTGCCAGCAGCTTAGGGACAGGGGGCGGCTACACCTTC. The chain couples TRBV5-6 to TRBJ1-2; TRBD1 agrees at 12 bases. V shed 2 bases, J shed 8 bases, and the junction held 1 base outside the gene matches. Germline V gene lookup returns CDR1 SGHDT and CDR2 YYEEEE. The CDR3 is made up of 13 amino acids.

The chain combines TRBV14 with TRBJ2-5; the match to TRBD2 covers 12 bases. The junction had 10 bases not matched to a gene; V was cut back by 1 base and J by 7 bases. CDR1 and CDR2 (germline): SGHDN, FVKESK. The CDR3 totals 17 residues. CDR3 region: CASSQGVASGRAGTQYF. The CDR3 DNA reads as TGTGCCAGCAGCCAAGGAGTCGCTAGCGGGAGGGCGGGGACCCAGTACTTC.

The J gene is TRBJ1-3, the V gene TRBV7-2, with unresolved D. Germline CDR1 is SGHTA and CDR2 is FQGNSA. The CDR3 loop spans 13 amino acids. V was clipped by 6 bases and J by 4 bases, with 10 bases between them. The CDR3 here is CASSRHGGNTIYF. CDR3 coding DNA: TGTGCCAGCAGTCGACATGGGGGAAACACCATATATTTT. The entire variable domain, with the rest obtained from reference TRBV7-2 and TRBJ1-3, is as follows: GAGVSQSPSNKVTEKGKDVELRCDPISGHTALYWYRQSLGQGLEFLIYFQGNSAPDKSGLPSDRFSAERTGGSVSTLTIQRTQQEDSAVYLCASSRHGGNTIYFGEGSWLTVV.

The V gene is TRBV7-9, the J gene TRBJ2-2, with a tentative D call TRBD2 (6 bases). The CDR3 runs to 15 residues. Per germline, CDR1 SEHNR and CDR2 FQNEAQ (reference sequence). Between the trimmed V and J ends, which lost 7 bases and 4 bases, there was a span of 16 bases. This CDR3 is CASNNPGSSTGELFF. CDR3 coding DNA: TGTGCCAGCAACAATCCCGGGAGCAGCACCGGGGAGCTGTTTTTT.

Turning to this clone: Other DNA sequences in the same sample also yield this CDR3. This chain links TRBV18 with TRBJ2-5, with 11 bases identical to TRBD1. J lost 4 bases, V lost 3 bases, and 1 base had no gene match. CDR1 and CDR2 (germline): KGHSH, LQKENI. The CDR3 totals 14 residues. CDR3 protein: CASSPGQGVETQYF. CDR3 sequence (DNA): TGTGCCAGCTCACCGGGACAGGGGGTAGAGACCCAGTACTTC.

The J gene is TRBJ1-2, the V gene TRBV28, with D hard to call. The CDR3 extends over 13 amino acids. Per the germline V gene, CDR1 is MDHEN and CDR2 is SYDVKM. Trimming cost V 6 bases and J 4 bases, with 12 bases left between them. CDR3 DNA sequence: TGTGCCAGCAGAACCCTGGGGAGCTATGGCTACACCTTC. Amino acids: CASRTLGSYGYTF.

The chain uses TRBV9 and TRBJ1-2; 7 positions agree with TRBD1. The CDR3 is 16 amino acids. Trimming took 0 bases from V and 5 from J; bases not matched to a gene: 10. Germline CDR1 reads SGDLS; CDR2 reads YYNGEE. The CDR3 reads CASSVGGRDSLYGYTF. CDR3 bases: TGTGCCAGCAGCGTAGGGGGAAGGGACAGCTTGTATGGCTACACCTTC.

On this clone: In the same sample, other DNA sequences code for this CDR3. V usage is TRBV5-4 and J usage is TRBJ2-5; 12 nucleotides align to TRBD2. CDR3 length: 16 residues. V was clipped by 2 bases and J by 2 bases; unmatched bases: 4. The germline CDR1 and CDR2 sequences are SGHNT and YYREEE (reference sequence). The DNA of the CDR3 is TGTGCCAGCAGCTTTAGGCTAGCGGGAGGGCAAGAGACCCAGTACTTC. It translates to CASSFRLAGGQETQYF.

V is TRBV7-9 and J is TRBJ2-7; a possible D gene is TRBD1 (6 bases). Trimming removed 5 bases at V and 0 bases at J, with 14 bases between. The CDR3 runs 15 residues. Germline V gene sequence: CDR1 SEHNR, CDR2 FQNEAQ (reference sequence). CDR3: CASSPGDTASYEQYF. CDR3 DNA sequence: TGTGCCAGCAGCCCCGGGGACACCGCCTCCTACGAGCAGTACTTC.

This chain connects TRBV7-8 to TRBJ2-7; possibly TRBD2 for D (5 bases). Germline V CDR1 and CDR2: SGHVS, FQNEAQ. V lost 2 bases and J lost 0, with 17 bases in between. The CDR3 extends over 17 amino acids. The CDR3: CASSLISRRTDSYEQYF. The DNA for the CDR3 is TGTGCCAGCAGCTTAATCTCCAGGAGGACGGACTCCTACGAGCAGTACTTC.

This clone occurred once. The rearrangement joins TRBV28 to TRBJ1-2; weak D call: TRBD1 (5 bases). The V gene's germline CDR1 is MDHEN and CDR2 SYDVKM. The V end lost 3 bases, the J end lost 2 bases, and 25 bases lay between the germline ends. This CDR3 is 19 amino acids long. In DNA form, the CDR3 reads TGTGCCAGCAGTTTTTTATGGGGGGAGTCAGGGCAAGGGAACTATGGCTACACCTTC. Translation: CASSFLWGESGQGNYGYTF.

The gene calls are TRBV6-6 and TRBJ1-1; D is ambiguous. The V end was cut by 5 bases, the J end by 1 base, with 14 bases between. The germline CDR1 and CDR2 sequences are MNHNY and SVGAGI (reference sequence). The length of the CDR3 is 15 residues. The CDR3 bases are TGTGCCAGCAGTACCCAGGTTTTCACGAACACTGAAGCTTTCTTT. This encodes CASSTQVFTNTEAFF.

The chain's CDR3 is CASLTSPGGVTDTQYF. CDR3 bases: TGTGCCAGCCTAACTTCCCCCGGGGGGGTCACAGATACGCAGTATTTT. The J gene is TRBJ2-3, the V gene TRBV5-4; 8 bases line up with TRBD2. With V trimmed by 7 bases and J by 2 bases, 12 bases remained unmatched. CDR3 length: 16 residues. The germline CDR1 and CDR2 sequences are SGHNT and YYREEE (reference sequence).

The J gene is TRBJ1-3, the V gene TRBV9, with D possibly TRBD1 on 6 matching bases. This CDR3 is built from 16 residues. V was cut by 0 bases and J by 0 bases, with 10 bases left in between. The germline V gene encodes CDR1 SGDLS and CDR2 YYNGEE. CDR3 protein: CASSVGRQASGNTIYF. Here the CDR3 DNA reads TGTGCCAGCAGCGTAGGCCGACAGGCCTCTGGAAACACCATATATTTT. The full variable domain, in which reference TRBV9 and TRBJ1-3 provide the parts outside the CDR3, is DSGVTQTPKHLITATGQRVTLRCSPRSGDLSVYWYQQSLDQGLQFLIQYYNGEERAKGNILERFSAQQFPDLHSELNLSSLELGDSALYFCASSVGRQASGNTIYFGEGSWLTVV.